Detailed here is one T cell receptor beta chain. This clonotype was detected many times. There is no known antigen for this receptor. No base qualities exist here, and no much larger clone lies one base off it. Hyperthyroidism patients were newly diagnosed, were aged 18 to 65 years, and had a disease duration under 2 months. Anyone with other autoimmune diseases, uncontrolled infections, pregnancy or lactation was excluded from the study. Clinical symptoms, serum thyroxine, TRAb, thyroid ultrasound and orbital computed tomography were used for diagnosis. Total RNA was extracted with Trizol reagent and quality-checked on an Agilent 2100 Bioanalyzer. TCR beta CDR3 regions were amplified from RNA transcripts for repertoire sequencing. HTBI primers and the Qiagen OneStep RT-PCR kit were used in a first-round RT-PCR, which was followed by a second-round multiplex PCR, size selection and purification. The libraries underwent paired-end sequencing with 100 bp reads on an Illumina HiSeq2000. On the study's bioinformatics: SOAPnuke was used to process the reads, removing any read that contained adapters or uncalled bases, had a mean Phred below 15, or lacked an exact match to the constant primer or identifier. High-quality paired reads were merged with COPE v1.2.5. Clonotypes were defined as unique nucleotide sequences and were aligned to IMGT TRB V, D and J references using MiTCR v1.1. Only V-J combinations with frequency above 0.0001 were analysed, covering around 99% of repertoires. A TCR clonal expansion and chaos score per V-J combination was defined as the ratio of F50 clonal expansion to chaos observed in the TCRdist matrix. Welch's t-statistics and random forest were used to narrow the features down to more than 10 V-J combinations, which were then fed into a naive Bayes classifier. Thyroid-blood repertoire similarity was quantified with the Morisita-Horn index. Using fastp at Q25 and MiXCR, TCRdb reprocessed the public reads and kept productive beta chains. Entries that share a CDR3 protein sequence are merged under the most common genes and DNA. The V and J calls come from TCRdb's annotation, not from the publication. The sample table shows approximately 1.2 million distinct CDR3 sequences, and about two fifths are seen once. Approximately 10% of the sample is taken by the ten largest.

The sample comes from a study of Graves' ophthalmopathy and Graves' hyperthyroidism (dated by TCRdb to the late 2010s). Regarding the study in general: Hyperthyroidism was considered stable if no progression to ophthalmopathy occurred within 18 months of follow-up. The study used signatures of the TCR beta repertoire to tell Graves' ophthalmopathy apart from Graves' hyperthyroidism and to predict which patients would progress to ophthalmopathy. In total, 120 to 150 blood samples were TCR-sequenced: under 45 ophthalmopathy, approximately 80 hyperthyroidism and approximately 17 hyperthyroidism-to-ophthalmopathy patients. To explore V-J signatures that separate ophthalmopathy from hyperthyroidism, a discovery set of more than 95 patients was enrolled, consisting of fewer than 45 with ophthalmopathy and roughly 57 with stable hyperthyroidism. For independent validation, a separate cohort was made up of approximately 19 hyperthyroidism patients plus 17 patients who later progressed from hyperthyroidism to ophthalmopathy. T-cell repertoires of thyroid tissue and blood were compared in over 5 hyperthyroidism patients. After sampling, hyperthyroidism patients received methimazole starting at 30 mg daily, and ophthalmopathy patients received high-dose intravenous methylprednisolone. Overall study results and their limits: In validation, the model predicted ophthalmopathy progression with more than 70% sensitivity and around 72% specificity; approximately 12 predicted patients were CT-confirmed with GO in a median of around 6 months. In cross-validation, the 13-signature model distinguished ophthalmopathy from stable hyperthyroidism with around 86% sensitivity and around 84% specificity, while in the test set the corresponding values were approximately 79% and 70%. Sample size was not predetermined statistically, and investigators were not blinded to group allocation. Most expanded thyroid clonotypes with a frequency above 0.001 also appeared in blood, which suggests that blood repertoires may reflect the immune response in the thyroid.

The TCR was taken from an adult man with Graves' hyperthyroidism. Material for sequencing was peripheral blood or thyroid tissue (not recorded which).

The CDR3 is CASSFQFPNTEAFF. DNA sequence: TGTGCCAGCAGCTTCCAGTTTCCGAACACTGAAGCTTTCTTT. The sequence joins TRBV11-2 to TRBJ1-1; no D gene call is confident. From a lookup of the germline V gene, CDR1 and CDR2 are SGHAT and FQNNGV. The junction carries 9 bases between V and J, which are trimmed by 3 bases and 1 base respectively. The CDR3 goes from the cysteine to the phenylalanine over 14 residues. Only the CDR3 region is kept as DNA, spanning 42 bases read in frame from base 1.